Listed here are 28 T cell receptor beta chains from one sample, sequenced in a study of monozygotic twins with inflammatory bowel disease. For each CDR3 protein, TCRdb gives one entry from its re-call of the 5' RACE reads, without DNA. This table holds approximately 200,000 distinct CDR3 sequences. Sequencing was carried out using blood. The receptors come from a human donor with ulcerative colitis or Crohn's disease, or a healthy co-twin of an affected twin (not recorded which).

This chain links TRBV6-1 with TRBJ2-1; the TRBD2 assignment by TCRdb is unverifiable without DNA. The CDR3 is 15 residues long. CDR1 is MNHNS, CDR2 SASEGT, per germline. The CDR3 loop reads CASRETSGKYNEQFF.

The chain combines TRBV5-1 with TRBJ1-6; TCRdb's D gene call, TRBD1, goes unchecked for lack of DNA. CDR3 length: 15 amino acids. Germline assignment: CDR1 SGHRS and CDR2 YFSETQ. The CDR3 region is CASRQDGSYNSPLHF.

The rearrangement uses TRBV7-8 and TRBJ1-1. This CDR3 has 13 amino acids. The germline V gene has CDR1 SGHVS and CDR2 FQNEAQ. The CDR3 sequence is CASSLDGSSVAFF.

The chain employs TRBV11-2 and TRBJ2-7; the D call of TRBD1 rests on TCRdb alone, since no DNA is present to check it. CDR1 is SGHAT, CDR2 FQNNGV, per germline. The CDR3 length is 15 residues. The CDR3 protein is CASSPYPSDRYEQYF.

V is TRBV7-7 and J is TRBJ1-2; absent DNA, TCRdb's TRBD1 call cannot be checked. In germline, CDR1 is SSHAT, CDR2 FNYEAQ (reference sequence). This CDR3 is built from 18 residues. CDR3 loop: CASSLLGRTDIILYGYTF.

CDR3 loop: CASSIGQYSNQPQHF. The V gene is TRBV19, the J gene TRBJ1-5; TCRdb reports TRBD1, a call that lacks DNA to check it against. This CDR3 is built from 15 residues. The V gene's germline CDR1 is LNHDA and CDR2 SQIVND (reference sequence).

This chain joins TRBV30 and TRBJ2-7; the TCRdb D gene call, TRBD1, has no DNA to confirm it. Germline V CDR1 and CDR2: GTSNPN, SVGIG (reference sequence). The CDR3 contains 15 residues. This chain's CDR3 is CAWSGASGTPYEQYF.

The rearrangement links TRBV7-2 to TRBJ2-7; TCRdb picks TRBD2, but there is no DNA to check that call. Germline CDR1 and CDR2: SGHTA and FQGNSA. There are 17 residues in the CDR3. The CDR3 loop reads CASSLVGLAGYSYEQYF.

The chain joins TRBV12-3 or TRBV12-4 to TRBJ1-5; the TCRdb call, TRBD1, lacks DNA for checking. The CDR3 spans 14 residues. CDR3 residues: CASSRQGGNQPQHF.

V and J are TRBV11-2 and TRBJ2-5; without DNA, the TCRdb call of TRBD1 cannot be checked. The CDR3 is 14 amino acids. From germline, CDR1 is SGHAT and CDR2 FQNNGV. The CDR3 protein is CASSLEGGEETQYF.

This CDR3 is CASNPSTGGSNYGYTF. This chain links TRBV6-5 with TRBJ1-2; as DNA is missing, the TRBD1 call by TCRdb cannot be tested. The CDR3 loop spans 16 amino acids. The germline CDR1 and CDR2 sequences are MNHEY and SVGAGI.

The rearrangement joins TRBV7-2 to TRBJ2-5; the D call of TRBD2 rests on TCRdb alone, since no DNA is present to check it. The CDR3 is 16 residues long. CDR1 and CDR2 (germline): SGHTA, FQGNSA. CDR3: CASSSGLAVVQETQYF.

The chain uses TRBV30 and TRBJ2-3. This CDR3 spans 12 amino acids. Germline CDR1 and CDR2: GTSNPN and SVGIG (reference sequence). The CDR3 reads CAWTLNGDTQYF.

V gene TRBV19 combines with J gene TRBJ1-3. CDR1 LNHDA and CDR2 SQIVND come from the germline V gene (reference sequence). This CDR3 has 11 amino acids. CDR3 loop: CASNSGNTIYF.

The V and J genes are TRBV5-1 and TRBJ1-6; TCRdb calls TRBD1, which cannot be checked without DNA. CDR3 length: 13 amino acids. Germline assignment: CDR1 SGHRS and CDR2 YFSETQ. The CDR3 protein is CASGGTYNSPLHF.

The chain employs TRBV6-1 and TRBJ2-3; TCRdb proposes TRBD2, but this gene call is untestable without DNA. The germline V gene has CDR1 MNHNS and CDR2 SASEGT. CDR3 length: 15 residues. The CDR3 here is CASRGTSGFTDTQYF.

The chain joins TRBV13 to TRBJ1-1. The CDR3 is made up of 14 amino acids. Germline values: CDR1 PRHDT, CDR2 FYEKMQ (reference sequence). The CDR3 protein is CASSESVTVGEAFF.

V is TRBV25-1 and J is TRBJ2-1; TCRdb picks TRBD2, but there is no DNA to check that call. Germline V lookup: CDR1 MGHDK, CDR2 SYGVNS. The CDR3 consists of 16 residues. The chain's CDR3 is CASSEYRGGVYNEQFF.

This sequence joins TRBV29-1 and TRBJ1-5. The CDR3 consists of 13 residues. Germline lookup yields CDR1 SQVTM and CDR2 ANQGSEA. This CDR3 is CSVGEGGYQPQHF.

This chain connects TRBV6-5 to TRBJ2-1; the D call of TRBD2 rests on TCRdb alone, since no DNA is present to check it. The CDR3 consists of 14 residues. From germline, CDR1 is MNHEY and CDR2 SVGAGI. CDR3 loop: CASSFLGLAGVWFF.

The V call is TRBV5-6, the J call TRBJ2-3; TCRdb names TRBD1, which stays unverified in the absence of DNA. The CDR3 is 17 residues long. CDR1 is SGHDT, CDR2 YYEEEE, per germline. CDR3 protein: CASRSTAGQTSTDTQYF.

CDR3 sequence reads: CSAREPSRTDTQYF. This chain links TRBV20-1 with TRBJ2-3. This CDR3 is 14 amino acids long. Germline lookup yields CDR1 DFQATT and CDR2 SNEGSKA (reference sequence).

The rearrangement uses TRBV7-2 and TRBJ2-3; TCRdb names TRBD2, which stays unverified in the absence of DNA. Germline V lookup: CDR1 SGHTA, CDR2 FQGNSA. This CDR3 spans 14 amino acids. CDR3 region: CASLRGADTDTQYF.

The rearrangement joins TRBV18 to TRBJ1-2. Germline loops: CDR1 KGHSH, CDR2 LQKENI. The CDR3 is 13 residues long. This chain's CDR3 is CASSATANYGYTF.

This chain links TRBV20-1 with TRBJ1-6. Germline V gene data show CDR1 as DFQATT and CDR2 as SNEGSKA (reference sequence). This CDR3 contains 17 residues. CDR3 sequence reads: CSTRQADFSSYNSPLHF.

J is TRBJ2-7 and V is TRBV20-1. The V gene's germline CDR1 is DFQATT and CDR2 SNEGSKA (reference sequence). The CDR3 totals 14 residues. The CDR3 reads CSVMDPVSPYEQYF.

The rearrangement uses TRBV7-2 and TRBJ2-3; TCRdb's D call of TRBD1 is untestable without DNA. The CDR3 consists of 15 residues. Germline values: CDR1 SGHTA, CDR2 FQGNSA. The CDR3: CASSLGGQGADTQYF.

The chain combines TRBV5-1 with TRBJ1-6. The CDR3 runs to 15 residues. CDR1 and CDR2 from the germline V gene are SGHRS and YFSETQ. CDR3 loop: CASSLGQEKNSPLHF.